Given below is one T cell receptor beta chain in context. Its antigen is unknown. Reprocessing the 5' RACE reads, TCRdb reports a single entry for every CDR3 protein and omits DNA. With roughly 450,000 distinct CDR3 sequences in the sample, the ten largest clones hold approximately 1.4%. This CDR3 comprises 15 residues. Germline V gives CDR1 SNHLY, CDR2 FYNNEI. The sample belongs to a study of T cells expressing NK-cell markers. Looking at the study overall: It was sorted CD3+CD56-NKG2C+, CD3+CD56+NKG2C- and CD3+CD56+NKG2C+ T cells that provided the TCR beta repertoires. Among the eight sequenced donors, seven tested HCMV-seropositive and one tested seronegative.

Findings of the study overall: The contribution of dominant NKG2C+ clonotypes to CD8+ T cells in about six donors was about 1.0-7.5%.

What was sequenced was blood T cells: a sorted CD56 or NKG2C T cell subset, CD4+ or CD8+ T cells, or bulk PBMC T cells (not recorded which). The clonotype comes from a woman in her forties or fifties in good health. The genes are TRBV2 and TRBJ1-6; TCRdb designates TRBD1, a call that cannot be tested without DNA. The CDR3 sequence: CASKGTGADNSPLHF.